This TCR beta chain derives from a study of T-cell memory formation after mild COVID-19. This CDR3 region has 17 residues. CDR1 is LGHNA and CDR2 is YSLEER in the germline V gene. Trimming took 1 base from V and 6 from J, leaving 19 bases between them. Using its own MiXCR run on the 5' RACE reads, TCRdb lists one record per CDR3 protein. The data contain about 440,000 distinct CDR3 sequences, approximately 20% of them seen just once; the ten biggest clones take up 8.4%. The source of this sequence is an adult woman who had mild COVID-19 (a few samples of this study predate the infection). Cell type and time point are not known. Material: PBMCs or a T cell subset sorted from them (not recorded which). This rearrangement joins TRBV4-3 to TRBJ2-1; perhaps TRBD2 as D (5 bases). The chain's CDR3 is CASSQAEGVPNVNEQFF. The CDR3 DNA reads TGCGCCAGCAGCCAAGCCGAGGGAGTCCCAAACGTCAATGAGCAGTTCTTC.